Each of the 10 T cell receptor beta chains below was sequenced from the same sample in a study of T cell changes during pregnancy in multiple sclerosis. Produced via immunoSEQ multiplex PCR; TCRdb's table is partial and in-frame only. Seen here are tens of thousands of clones, 80% to 95% observed once, and the top ten hold approximately 2%. This material consisted of peripheral blood, taken in the third trimester of pregnancy. Receptors were obtained from a female donor with multiple sclerosis, enrolled in a pregnancy study.

The V and J genes are TRBV14 and TRBJ2-2, with TRBD2 matching over 8 bases. Unmatched junction bases numbered 8, after V lost 9 bases and J lost 5 bases. The CDR3 runs 14 residues. Germline loops: CDR1 SGHDN, CDR2 FVKESK. CDR3 sequence reads: CARLLAGGTGELFF. The CDR3 DNA reads TGTGCCAGATTGCTAGCGGGTGGGACCGGGGAGCTGTTTTTT.

The chain uses TRBV19 and TRBJ2-1; a possible D gene is TRBD2 (5 bases). Germline lookup yields CDR1 LNHDA and CDR2 SQIVND (reference sequence). Trimming pared 1 base from V and 5 bases from J, leaving 9 bases between. This CDR3 contains 14 residues. The CDR3 spells CASSIATGNNEQFF. CDR3 DNA: TGTGCCAGTAGTATAGCCACCGGGAACAATGAGCAGTTCTTC.

This clone was detected a few times. CDR3 region: CASSGTGARAFF. The CDR3 coding sequence is TGTGCCAGCAGTGGCACAGGGGCACGAGCTTTCTTT. This chain uses TRBV6-1 with TRBJ1-1; 7 nucleotides align to TRBD1. The CDR3 is 12 residues long. Unmatched junction bases numbered 6, after V lost 4 bases and J lost 10 bases. The germline CDR1 and CDR2 sequences are MNHNS and SASEGT.

This clone qualifies as medium-sized. The CDR3 nucleotides are TGTGCCAGCAGCTTAGTGAGTATGACAACAGATACGCAGTATTTT. Translation gives CASSLVSMTTDTQYF. This chain joins TRBV7-9 and TRBJ2-3, with no clear D. The CDR3 runs 15 residues. Trimming shortened V by 1 base and J by 3 bases, and 11 bases separated the two germline ends. CDR1 SEHNR and CDR2 FQNEAQ come from the germline V gene (reference sequence).

This chain connects TRBV5-5 to TRBJ1-1; a weak D match, TRBD1 (5 bases). V lost 0 bases and J 8 bases, leaving 17 bases between the germline ends. Germline V gives CDR1 SGHKS, CDR2 YYEKEE (reference sequence). The CDR3 consists of 15 residues. The CDR3 DNA reads TGTGCCAGCAGCTTGGCCGGCGGGCAGGGAGGGGAAGCTTTCTTT. Its translation: CASSLAGGQGGEAFF. Full variable domain (remainder filled in from reference TRBV5-5 and TRBJ1-1): DAGVTQSPTHLIKTRGQQVTLRCSPISGHKSVSWYQQVLGQGPQFIFQYYEKEERGRGNFPDRFSARQFPNYSSELNVNALLLGDSALYLCASSLAGGQGGEAFFGQGTRLTVV.

The J gene is TRBJ1-5, the V gene TRBV6-5, with D perhaps TRBD1 (6 bases). V was clipped by 0 bases and J by 4 bases, with 10 bases between them. CDR3 length equals 15 residues. Germline CDR1 and CDR2: MNHEY and SVGAGI. Written as DNA, the CDR3 is TGTGCCAGCAGTTACTCAGGGGGTTCAAATCAGCCCCAGCATTTT. Its translation is CASSYSGGSNQPQHF.

V and J are TRBV19 and TRBJ1-1; 8 bases match TRBD1. Per germline, CDR1 LNHDA and CDR2 SQIVND (reference sequence). V trimming: 1 base; J trimming: 10 bases; junction bases outside the gene matches: 2. This CDR3 has 12 amino acids. CDR3 region: CASSIVQGGAFF. The DNA for the CDR3 is TGTGCCAGTAGTATAGTACAGGGGGGAGCTTTCTTT.

The DNA of the CDR3 is TGTGCCAGCAGCCGGGACAGGCGGGGGCCCCAGCATTTT. It specifies CASSRDRRGPQHF. The gene calls are TRBV21-1 and TRBJ1-5; the D call in the table, TRBD1, was not verified against the DNA. TRBV21-1 is reported as a pseudogene. The CDR3 runs 13 residues.

The chain couples TRBV5-4 to TRBJ2-2, with 9 bases lining up with TRBD2. The V gene end was trimmed by 4 bases and the J gene end by 1 base; junction bases not matched to a gene: 5. CDR3 length: 16 amino acids. Germline V gives CDR1 SGHNT, CDR2 YYREEE (reference sequence). This CDR3 is CASSKGLALNTGELFF. The CDR3 nucleotides read TGTGCCAGCAGCAAGGGACTAGCTCTGAACACCGGGGAGCTGTTTTTT.

This clone was seen more than once but under ten times. The chain employs TRBV6-4 and TRBJ2-1, with D possibly being TRBD2 (6 bases). Germline V gives CDR1 MRHNA, CDR2 SNTAGT. V shed 2 bases and J shed 7 bases, with 12 bases lying between them. The CDR3 has 14 amino acids. For the CDR3, the DNA is TGTGCCAGCAGTGACCGGTCGGAGGGAAATGAGCAGTTCTTC. The encoded protein is CASSDRSEGNEQFF.